This passage covers 20 T cell receptor beta chains from one sample sequenced in a study of identical twins. A single record per CDR3 protein comes from TCRdb applying MiXCR to the 5' RACE reads. The sample contains around 490,000 distinct CDR3 sequences, about 13% of which appear only once. The same data also contributed to another study, on yellow fever vaccine responses in identical twins.

Sequencing was carried out using CD4+ T cells sorted from blood. The receptors derive from a woman under 30 in good health.

There are many counts of this clonotype. This rearrangement joins TRBV5-1 to TRBJ2-5; tentatively, D is TRBD2 (5 bases). Germline lookup yields CDR1 SGHRS and CDR2 YFSETQ. The CDR3 totals 11 residues. Trimming stripped 6 bases from V and 7 bases from J, with 10 bases between. For the CDR3, the DNA is TGCGCCAGCATTATACGGGGGACCCAGTACTTC. Protein product: CASIIRGTQYF. Variable domain in full (rest from reference TRBV5-1 and TRBJ2-5): KAGVTQTPRYLIKTRGQQVTLSCSPISGHRSVSWYQQTPGQGLQFLFEYFSETQRNKGNFPGRFSGRQFSNSRSEMNVSTLELGDSALYLCASIIRGTQYFGPGTRLLVL.

The genes are TRBV12-5 and TRBJ2-3, with TRBD2 matching 7 bases. CDR1 and CDR2 (germline): LGHNT, FRNRAP. Trimming at V came to 6 bases and at J to 6 bases, leaving 6 bases not matched to a gene. CDR3 length equals 13 residues. The CDR3 region has the DNA TGTGCTAGTGGCTTCGACGGGAGGGATACGCAGTATTTT. This sequence encodes CASGFDGRDTQYF.

The V call is TRBV18, the J call TRBJ2-7; D unclear. The CDR3 spans 13 residues. Per the germline V gene, CDR1 is KGHSH and CDR2 is LQKENI. V was trimmed by 3 bases and J by 3 bases, leaving 9 bases between them. CDR3 region: CASSPRQDYEQYF. As DNA, the CDR3 is TGTGCCAGCTCACCCCGGCAGGACTACGAGCAGTACTTC.

This clonotype was counted only a few times. The chain combines TRBV14 with TRBJ2-7; a possible D gene is TRBD1 (6 bases). The CDR3 consists of 15 residues. V was cut by 4 bases and J by 3 bases, with 16 bases left in between. CDR1 and CDR2 from the germline V gene are SGHDN and FVKESK. The CDR3 spells CASSPLRTVGYEQYF. The CDR3, as DNA: TGTGCCAGCAGCCCCCTCCGGACAGTAGGCTACGAGCAGTACTTC.

This chain links TRBV5-1 with TRBJ1-2; D possibly corresponds to TRBD1 (6 bases). CDR1 is SGHRS and CDR2 is YFSETQ in the germline V gene. Trimming removed 1 base at V and 5 bases at J, with 12 bases between. CDR3 length: 14 amino acids. CDR3: CASSLTGRGYGYTF. Written as DNA, the CDR3 is TGCGCCAGCAGCTTGACAGGGCGAGGGTATGGCTACACCTTC.

This clonotype came up a few times. CDR3 protein: CASRKGLFGNYGYTF. The CDR3 bases are TGTGCCAGCAGAAAGGGCTTGTTTGGTAACTATGGCTACACCTTC. J is TRBJ1-2 and V is TRBV27, with unresolved D. Trimming left V 6 bases short and J 1 base short, with 15 bases between. CDR1 MNHEY and CDR2 SMNVEV come from the germline V gene (reference sequence). The CDR3 has 15 residues.

This clonotype was picked up a small number of times. The V gene is TRBV25-1, the J gene TRBJ2-5, with D hard to call. The germline V and J ends were trimmed by 1 base and 6 bases, with 9 bases remaining between them. This CDR3 comprises 13 residues. Looked up from germline, CDR1 is MGHDK and CDR2 is SYGVNS. The DNA for the CDR3 is TGTGCCAGCAGTGAATTGTCTGCTCAGACCCAGTACTTC. It encodes CASSELSAQTQYF.

The rearrangement links TRBV20-1 to TRBJ2-1; 9 bases line up with TRBD1. Germline V CDR1 and CDR2: DFQATT, SNEGSKA (reference sequence). With V trimmed by 3 bases and J by 4 bases, 4 bases remained unmatched. The CDR3 runs to 14 residues. Written as DNA, the CDR3 is TGCAGTGCTAGGGGGACAGGGAATTACAATGAGCAGTTCTTC. It codes for CSARGTGNYNEQFF.

This sequence joins TRBV20-1 and TRBJ2-3, with D possibly called TRBD1 or TRBD2 (6 bases each). Looked up from germline, CDR1 is DFQATT and CDR2 is SNEGSKA (reference sequence). The CDR3 totals 15 residues. Trimming stripped 7 bases from V and 0 bases from J, with 17 bases between. In DNA, the CDR3 is TGCAGTGTTCAGTCCCGGGGGCGAAGCACAGATACGCAGTATTTT. Its protein is CSVQSRGRSTDTQYF.

V gene TRBV27 combines with J gene TRBJ1-4, with 7 bases identical to TRBD1. CDR1 and CDR2 (germline): MNHEY, SMNVEV (reference sequence). The CDR3 totals 15 residues. Trimming took 6 bases from V and 7 from J; bases not matched to a gene: 11. For the CDR3, the DNA is TGTGCCAGCAGCCGACAGGGTATCGCCCCTGAAAAACTGTTTTTT. Encoded protein: CASSRQGIAPEKLFF.

The chain combines TRBV7-3 with TRBJ2-7; tentatively, D is TRBD1 or TRBD2 (5 bases each). Germline CDR1 and CDR2: SGHTA and FQGTGA. With 5 bases removed from V and 3 bases from J, the gap between germline ends came to 20 bases. The CDR3 spans 16 residues. The DNA of the CDR3 is TGTGCCAGCAGCCCACACGTCGGGGTCCAGGGCTACGAGCAGTACTTC. Translating it yields CASSPHVGVQGYEQYF.

In its sample, this clonotype was seen many times. This chain links TRBV5-1 with TRBJ2-5; tentatively, D is TRBD1 (5 bases). V was clipped by 4 bases and J by 0 bases, with 13 bases between them. This CDR3 has 15 residues. Germline V gives CDR1 SGHRS, CDR2 YFSETQ. The CDR3 spells CASSRKGPNQETQYF. CDR3 sequence (DNA): TGCGCCAGCAGCCGCAAGGGGCCAAACCAAGAGACCCAGTACTTC.

There are a few counts of this clonotype. The chain recombines TRBV29-1 with TRBJ2-3, with D hard to call. Germline values: CDR1 SQVTM, CDR2 ANQGSEA. Trimming pared 1 base from V and 8 bases from J, leaving 13 bases between. The CDR3 length is 13 residues. The DNA for the CDR3 is TGCAGCGTTGAAGTGTTGACCGAAGGTACGCAGTATTTT. Translating it yields CSVEVLTEGTQYF.

This sequence joins TRBV28 and TRBJ2-5; D is perhaps TRBD1 (5 bases). Trimming removed 4 bases at V and 2 bases at J, with 14 bases between. The CDR3 runs 15 residues. CDR1 is MDHEN, CDR2 SYDVKM, per germline. CDR3 coding DNA: TGTGCCAGCAGTTCAGCTTACGGACAACAAGAGACCCAGTACTTC. It specifies CASSSAYGQQETQYF.

This clonotype was detected only a few times. This sequence joins TRBV27 and TRBJ2-6, with D possibly being TRBD1 (5 bases). This CDR3 has 18 residues. Germline V gene lookup returns CDR1 MNHEY and CDR2 SMNVEV (reference sequence). With 6 bases removed from V and 0 bases from J, the gap between germline ends came to 18 bases. In nucleotides, the CDR3 is TGTGCCAGCAGGCCTTCTGCCAGGGTTGACTCTGGGGCCAACGTCCTGACTTTC. Amino acids: CASRPSARVDSGANVLTF.

This clonotype was observed at least ten times. The V gene is TRBV10-3, the J gene TRBJ1-1, with D perhaps TRBD1 (5 bases). The CDR3 extends over 11 amino acids. The germline CDR1 and CDR2 sequences are ENHRY and SYGVKD. Trimming left V 11 bases short and J 4 bases short, with 11 bases between. The CDR3 sequence: CALRRGTEAFF. The CDR3 coding sequence is TGTGCCCTTAGGAGGGGCACTGAAGCTTTCTTT.

This clonotype was counted only a few times. The rearrangement joins TRBV12-3 or TRBV12-4 to TRBJ2-3, with a possible D match to TRBD2 (6 bases). The V gene lost 1 base and the J gene lost 4 bases, with 12 bases spanning the gap. CDR3 size: 15 residues. As DNA, the CDR3 is TGTGCCAGCAGTTTAGTGACTAGTGGGGCAGATACGCAGTATTTT. This gives the protein CASSLVTSGADTQYF.

This clonotype has ten or more counts. The V call is TRBV5-5, the J call TRBJ2-2, with D possibly matching TRBD1 (6 bases). The CDR3 runs 15 residues. Trimming took off 0 bases at V and 0 bases at J, with 6 bases between the two ends. Germline CDR1 reads SGHKS; CDR2 reads YYEKEE (reference sequence). The CDR3 sequence: CASSLDRANTGELFF. The CDR3, as DNA: TGTGCCAGCAGCTTGGACAGGGCGAACACCGGGGAGCTGTTTTTT.

V is TRBV10-3 and J is TRBJ2-1; 8 positions agree with TRBD2. The CDR3 is 15 amino acids. J lost 2 bases, V lost 6 bases, and 6 bases had no gene match. Germline V gives CDR1 ENHRY, CDR2 SYGVKD. The CDR3 loop is CAIRVAGSTYNEQFF. CDR3 coding DNA: TGTGCCATCAGAGTAGCGGGGTCCACCTACAATGAGCAGTTCTTC.

The chain uses TRBV7-2 and TRBJ2-5; TRBD1 might be the D (6 bases). V shed 4 bases and J shed 1 base, with 19 bases lying between them. The CDR3 is 17 residues long. Germline V gene data show CDR1 as SGHTA and CDR2 as FQGNSA. CDR3 nucleotide sequence: TGTGCCAGCAGCTCCCCCAGGGGTCCTGAGGGCCAAGAGACCCAGTACTTC. Translation gives CASSSPRGPEGQETQYF.